This T cell receptor (beta chain) stems from a study of control samples from healthy donors and cancer patients. There are 15 residues in the CDR3. CDR1 SNHLY and CDR2 FYNNEI come from the germline V gene. The V and J ends lost 6 bases and 2 bases, in that order; junction bases with no gene match: 9. Assay: immunoSEQ multiplex PCR; the TCRdb copy retains only in-frame clones and omits some. Here the sample spans 150,000 or so clones, 80% to 90% being singletons. The material sequenced was blood. This chain links TRBV2 with TRBJ2-7; TRBD2 matches at 8 bases. The receptor's source is a woman aged 25-40 years in good health. This chain's CDR3 is CASSAGRGVTYEQYF. The CDR3 nucleotides read TGTGCCAGCAGCGCCGGGCGGGGGGTAACCTACGAGCAGTACTTC. Supplemented by reference TRBV2 and TRBJ2-7, the full variable domain reads EPEVTQTPSHQVTQMGQEVILRCVPISNHLYFYWYRQILGQKVEFLVSFYNNEISEKSEIFDDQFSVERPDGSNFTLKIRSTKLEDSAMYFCASSAGRGVTYEQYFGPGTRLTVT.